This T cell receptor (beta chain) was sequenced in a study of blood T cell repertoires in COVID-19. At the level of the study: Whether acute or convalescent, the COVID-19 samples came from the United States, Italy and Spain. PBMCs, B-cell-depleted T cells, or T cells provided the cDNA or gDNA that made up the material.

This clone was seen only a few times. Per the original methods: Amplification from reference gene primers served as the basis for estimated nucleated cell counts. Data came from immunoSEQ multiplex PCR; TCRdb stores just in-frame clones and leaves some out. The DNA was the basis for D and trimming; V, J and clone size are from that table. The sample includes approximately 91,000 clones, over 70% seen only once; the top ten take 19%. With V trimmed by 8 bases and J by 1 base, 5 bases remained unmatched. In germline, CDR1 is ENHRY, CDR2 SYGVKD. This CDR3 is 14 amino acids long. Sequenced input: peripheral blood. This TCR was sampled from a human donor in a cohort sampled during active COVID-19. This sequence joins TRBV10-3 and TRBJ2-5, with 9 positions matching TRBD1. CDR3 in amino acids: CAIGGQGPQETQYF. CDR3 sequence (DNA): TGTGCCATCGGGGGACAGGGTCCCCAAGAGACCCAGTACTTC.